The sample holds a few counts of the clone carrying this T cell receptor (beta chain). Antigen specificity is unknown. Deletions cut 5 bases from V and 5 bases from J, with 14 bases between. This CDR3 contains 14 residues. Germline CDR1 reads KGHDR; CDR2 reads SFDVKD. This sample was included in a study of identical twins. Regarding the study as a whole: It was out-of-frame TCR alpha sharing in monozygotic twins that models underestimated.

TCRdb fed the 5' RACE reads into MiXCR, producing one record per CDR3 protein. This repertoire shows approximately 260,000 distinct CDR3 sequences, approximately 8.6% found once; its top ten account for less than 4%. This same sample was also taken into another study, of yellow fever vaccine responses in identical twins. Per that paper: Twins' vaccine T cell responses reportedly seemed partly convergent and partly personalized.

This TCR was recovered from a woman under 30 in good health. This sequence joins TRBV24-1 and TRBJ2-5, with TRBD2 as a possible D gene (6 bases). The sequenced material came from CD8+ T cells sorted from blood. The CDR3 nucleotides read TGTGCCACCAGTGCTCGGGGGTCGGAGGAGACCCAGTACTTC. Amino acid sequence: CATSARGSEETQYF.